The 29 T cell receptor beta chains presented below share a single source sample, sequenced in a study of T-cell memory formation after mild COVID-19. A single record per CDR3 protein comes from TCRdb applying MiXCR to the 5' RACE reads. Here the sample spans 270,000 or so distinct CDR3 sequences, approximately 19% being singletons. Sequencing was performed on PBMCs or a T cell subset sorted from them (not recorded which). All receptors come from a man between 18 and 35 years old who had mild COVID-19 (a few samples of this study predate the infection). Cell type and time point are not known.

The V call is TRBV15, the J call TRBJ2-2; D possibly corresponds to TRBD2 (5 bases). With 4 bases removed from V and 0 bases from J, the gap between germline ends came to 15 bases. From germline, CDR1 is LNHNV and CDR2 YYDKDF (reference sequence). The CDR3 totals 17 residues. The CDR3 DNA sequence: TGTGCCACCAGCATCCTTTCGAGGGCTGCGAACACCGGGGAGCTGTTTTTT. Its translation: CATSILSRAANTGELFF.

This clonotype was seen a handful of times. The rearrangement joins TRBV7-2 to TRBJ2-1; D call uncertain. This CDR3 contains 14 residues. V was shortened by 5 bases and J by 9 bases, with 17 bases between the two germline ends. CDR1 and CDR2 (germline): SGHTA, FQGNSA. The CDR3 loop reads CASSPEIVVREQFF. The CDR3 DNA sequence: TGTGCCAGCAGCCCCGAAATAGTTGTTCGTGAGCAGTTCTTC.

The J gene is TRBJ2-7, the V gene TRBV5-8, with D possibly TRBD1 on 5 matching bases. The CDR3 is 13 residues long. V was shortened by 6 bases and J by 1 base, with 11 bases between the two germline ends. CDR1 and CDR2 from the germline V gene are SGHTS and YDEGEE. For the CDR3, the DNA is TGTGCCAGCACCAAGGGGCCTTCCTACGAGCAGTACGTC. This sequence encodes CASTKGPSYEQYV.

This clonotype turned up a few times. The chain has TRBV6-6 and TRBJ1-6; the D is unclear. The germline V gene has CDR1 MNHNY and CDR2 SVGAGI (reference sequence). Trimming took off 5 bases at V and 0 bases at J, with 5 bases between the two ends. This CDR3 spans 14 amino acids. CDR3 amino acids: CASSLGSYNSPLHF. The CDR3 nucleotides read TGTGCCAGCAGTCTAGGCTCCTATAATTCACCCCTCCACTTT.

V gene TRBV5-6 combines with J gene TRBJ2-7; 9 nucleotides line up with TRBD2. V shed 2 bases and J 1 base; nucleotides not matched to a gene: 7. The CDR3 contains 16 residues. The germline gives CDR1 SGHDT, CDR2 YYEEEE. Written as DNA, the CDR3 is TGTGCCAGCAGCTTCGTGCTAGCGGGGAGATCCTACGAGCAGTACTTC. It specifies CASSFVLAGRSYEQYF.

The sample holds a few counts of this clonotype. It is unclear where the CDR3 begins or ends on the DNA, so no DNA is shown, and the CDR3 is as TCRdb lists it. The V gene is TRBV21-1, the J gene TRBJ1-5; no check of the table's D call, TRBD1, against the DNA was made. TRBV21-1 is labeled a pseudogene. Including both end residues, the CDR3 is 18 amino acids long. The CDR3 is CASSKVGQGSRWDQPQHF.

This clonotype was counted only a few times. The chain recombines TRBV7-2 with TRBJ1-5; D perhaps matches TRBD1 (6 bases). Deletions cut 6 bases from V and 8 bases from J, with 20 bases between. Per germline, CDR1 SGHTA and CDR2 FQGNSA. The CDR3 length is 15 residues. The CDR3 protein is CASRWRGGGSEPQHF. The CDR3 nucleotides are TGTGCCAGCAGGTGGAGGGGGGGGGGATCGGAGCCCCAGCATTTT.

This chain joins TRBV2 and TRBJ1-5; 7 nucleotides align to TRBD1. The CDR3 length is 16 residues. Germline V gene data show CDR1 as SNHLY and CDR2 as FYNNEI. Trimming took 5 bases from V and 2 from J; bases not matched to a gene: 9. CDR3 in DNA: TGTGCCAGCAGTTATCACCGGGACAGAGGCAATCAGCCCCAGCATTTT. Translating it yields CASSYHRDRGNQPQHF.

The chain uses TRBV5-6 and TRBJ1-4, with a weak D call TRBD1 (5 bases). The germline V gene encodes CDR1 SGHDT and CDR2 YYEEEE. The CDR3 covers 14 residues. The V gene lost 3 bases and the J gene lost 6 bases, with 12 bases spanning the gap. The CDR3 region is CASSSQGADEKLFF. The DNA for the CDR3 is TGTGCCAGCAGCTCCCAGGGAGCGGATGAAAAACTGTTTTTT.

This chain connects TRBV11-2 to TRBJ2-2, with D perhaps TRBD1 (6 bases). CDR3 length: 15 residues. Germline V gene lookup returns CDR1 SGHAT and CDR2 FQNNGV. Trimming pared 4 bases from V and 5 bases from J, leaving 14 bases between. The CDR3 bases are TGTGCCAGCAGCTCGACAGGACGTAGGACCGGGGAGCTGTTTTTT. Protein sequence: CASSSTGRRTGELFF.

This clonotype was observed many times. This rearrangement joins TRBV4-1 to TRBJ2-5; D gene uncertain. Germline V gives CDR1 MGHRA, CDR2 YSYEKL. This CDR3 region has 13 residues. Trimming took 5 bases from V and 2 from J, leaving 9 bases between them. CDR3 amino acids: CASSVIEQETQYF. The CDR3 DNA is TGCGCCAGCAGCGTTATCGAGCAAGAGACCCAGTACTTC.

In its sample, this clonotype was seen many times. The chain employs TRBV2 and TRBJ2-7; D is unclear. Germline CDR1 is SNHLY and CDR2 is FYNNEI. The CDR3 sequence is 12 residues long. Between the trimmed V and J ends, which lost 1 base and 7 bases, there was a span of 8 bases. CDR3 protein: CASSEGSTEQYV. CDR3 bases: TGTGCCAGCAGTGAAGGGTCAACGGAGCAGTACGTC.

This clonotype was seen more than once but under ten times. V is TRBV20-1 and J is TRBJ2-5; perhaps TRBD1 as D (6 bases). CDR3 length: 12 residues. Looked up from germline, CDR1 is DFQATT and CDR2 is SNEGSKA (reference sequence). V lost 5 bases and J 2 bases, leaving 9 bases between the germline ends. The CDR3, as DNA: TGCAGTGCTTCCGACAGGCAAGAGACCCAGTACTTC. Translation: CSASDRQETQYF.

The chain carries TRBV7-9 and TRBJ1-3; D not resolved. V was trimmed by 0 bases and J by 4 bases, leaving 13 bases between them. The CDR3 is 16 amino acids. Germline CDR1 reads SEHNR; CDR2 reads FQNEAQ (reference sequence). CDR3 residues: CASSLATLGFGNTIYF. The CDR3 DNA reads TGTGCCAGCAGCTTAGCGACATTGGGTTTCGGAAACACCATATATTTT.

Here the CDR3 reads CASSYTRGGYEQYV. DNA for the CDR3: TGTGCCAGCAGTTACACCCGAGGGGGATACGAGCAGTACGTC. V usage is TRBV6-5 and J usage is TRBJ2-7; TRBD1 is a possible D gene (6 bases). The CDR3 is made up of 14 amino acids. Germline V lookup: CDR1 MNHEY, CDR2 SVGAGI. Trimming removed 2 bases at V and 4 bases at J, with 12 bases between.

In this sample, this clonotype turned up a few times. The V gene is TRBV11-2, the J gene TRBJ2-5, with a weak D call TRBD2 (6 bases). This CDR3 is 13 amino acids long. Trimming removed 3 bases at V and 2 bases at J, with 7 bases between. Germline V gene data show CDR1 as SGHAT and CDR2 as FQNNGV. The CDR3 sequence: CASSFREQETQYF. In DNA, the CDR3 is TGTGCCAGCAGCTTCCGGGAGCAAGAGACCCAGTACTTC.

J is TRBJ1-6 and V is TRBV4-1; D is undetermined. Germline CDR1 MGHRA, CDR2 YSYEKL. The V end was cut by 1 base, the J end by 9 bases, with 13 bases between. CDR3 size: 15 residues. The CDR3 coding sequence is TGCGCCAGCAGCCAAGGTCACAGTGTTATTTCACCCCTCCACTTT. This encodes CASSQGHSVISPLHF.

The chain uses TRBV6-2 or TRBV6-3 and TRBJ1-5; D uncertain. V lost 0 bases and J lost 7, with 16 bases in between. CDR3 length equals 16 residues. CDR1 is MNHEY, CDR2 SVGEGT, per germline. CDR3 sequence reads: CASSYSYIPWEQPQHF. For the CDR3, the DNA is TGTGCCAGCAGTTACTCGTATATTCCCTGGGAACAGCCCCAGCATTTT.

This clonotype was counted a few times. V is TRBV2 and J is TRBJ2-4; D uncertain. The germline V and J ends were trimmed by 6 bases and 1 base, with 7 bases remaining between them. CDR3 length: 13 amino acids. Germline lookup yields CDR1 SNHLY and CDR2 FYNNEI. The CDR3 DNA sequence: TGTGCCAGCAGGCCCTGGGCCAAAAACATTCAGTACTTC. Protein: CASRPWAKNIQYF.

This clonotype was seen ten or more times. The rearrangement joins TRBV6-2 or TRBV6-3 to TRBJ2-7; the D gene is possibly TRBD1 (5 bases). Germline V gene lookup returns CDR1 MNHEY and CDR2 SVGEGT. This CDR3 comprises 12 residues. Trimming pared 6 bases from V and 3 bases from J, leaving 9 bases between. The CDR3 DNA reads TGTGCCAGCAGGAACCAGGGCTACGAGCAGTACGTC. This codes for CASRNQGYEQYV.

This chain uses TRBV9 with TRBJ1-1; tentative D call: TRBD1 (5 bases). V was clipped by 0 bases and J by 10 bases, with 16 bases between them. This CDR3 is 14 amino acids long. CDR1 is SGDLS and CDR2 is YYNGEE in the germline V gene. CDR3 nucleotide sequence: TGTGCCAGCAGCGTAGGGAGGGGTGGGGAAACAGCTTTCTTT. Its translation: CASSVGRGGETAFF. Full variable domain (missing parts from reference TRBV9 and TRBJ1-1): DSGVTQTPKHLITATGQRVTLRCSPRSGDLSVYWYQQSLDQGLQFLIQYYNGEERAKGNILERFSAQQFPDLHSELNLSSLELGDSALYFCASSVGRGGETAFFGQGTRLTVV.

The chain uses TRBV20-1 and TRBJ1-1, with 7 bases lining up with TRBD1. This CDR3 contains 13 residues. J was trimmed by 13 bases and V by 5 bases; bases with no gene match: 16. Germline loops: CDR1 DFQATT, CDR2 SNEGSKA (reference sequence). The CDR3 sequence: CSAPTGPLRGDFF. CDR3 in DNA: TGCAGTGCTCCGACAGGGCCCCTCCGTGGGGATTTCTTT.

V and J are TRBV12-3 or TRBV12-4 and TRBJ2-3; D tentatively fits TRBD1 or TRBD2 (5 bases each). The CDR3 covers 15 residues. V dropped 4 bases and J dropped 1 base, with 12 bases sitting between them. The CDR3 loop is CASSSGPRGTDTQYF. CDR3 sequence (DNA): TGTGCCAGCAGTTCGGGGCCTCGCGGCACAGATACGCAGTATTTT.

This chain uses TRBV9 with TRBJ2-3, with 8 bases lining up with TRBD2. The CDR3 has 16 residues. Germline CDR1 is SGDLS and CDR2 is YYNGEE. V shed 0 bases and J 5 bases; nucleotides not matched to a gene: 8. This CDR3 reads CASSVAGGQNGDTQYF. The CDR3 bases are TGTGCCAGCAGCGTAGCGGGGGGGCAAAATGGAGATACGCAGTATTTT.

The chain employs TRBV3-1 and TRBJ1-1, with TRBD1 matching 11 bases. This CDR3 comprises 15 residues. V trimming: 6 bases; J trimming: 4 bases; junction bases outside the gene matches: 7. Germline V gene lookup returns CDR1 LGHDT and CDR2 YNNKEL (reference sequence). The CDR3, as DNA: TGTGCCAGCAGGACCTCCGGGACAGGGGGCACTGAAGCTTTCTTT. It encodes CASRTSGTGGTEAFF.

This chain uses TRBV10-3 with TRBJ2-1; TRBD1 aligns across 10 bases. Germline V lookup: CDR1 ENHRY, CDR2 SYGVKD. The V and J ends lost 0 bases and 6 bases, in that order; junction bases with no gene match: 5. This CDR3 has 16 amino acids. The CDR3 spells CAISESGTGVINEQFF. In nucleotides, the CDR3 is TGTGCCATCAGTGAGTCCGGGACAGGGGTTATCAATGAGCAGTTCTTC.

The gene calls are TRBV5-1 and TRBJ2-1, with TRBD2 identical over 8 bases. The CDR3 loop spans 16 amino acids. Germline V gene lookup returns CDR1 SGHRS and CDR2 YFSETQ. The ends lost 1 base at V and 7 bases at J; junction bases unmatched: 10. This chain's CDR3 is CASSLPRGASGNEQFF. CDR3 sequence (DNA): TGCGCCAGCAGCTTGCCGCGGGGGGCCTCAGGGAATGAGCAGTTCTTC.

The chain couples TRBV9 to TRBJ2-5; 7 bases map to TRBD1. J was trimmed by 0 bases and V by 1 base; bases with no gene match: 0. In germline, CDR1 is SGDLS, CDR2 YYNGEE. The CDR3 runs to 14 residues. In DNA, the CDR3 is TGTGCCAGCAGCGTAACAGGGGACCAAGAGACCCAGTACTTC. Encoded protein: CASSVTGDQETQYF.

Only a few counts were recorded for this clonotype. The chain recombines TRBV6-1 with TRBJ1-1, with a tentative D call TRBD1 (5 bases). Trimming left V 9 bases short and J 0 bases short, with 23 bases between. The CDR3 has 17 residues. Germline assignment: CDR1 MNHNS and CDR2 SASEGT. CDR3 loop: CARGTENVTQLNTEAFF. In DNA form, the CDR3 reads TGTGCCAGAGGGACCGAAAACGTAACACAGTTGAACACTGAAGCTTTCTTT.